This TCR beta chain was identified in a study of T-cell reconstitution after alpha-beta-depleted transplantation in children. TCRbeta library preparation incorporated unique molecular identifiers. TCRdb ran MiXCR on the PCR reads and lists one entry per CDR3 protein. The table has a few hundred thousand distinct CDR3 sequences, about 9.6% seen once. Germline assignment: CDR1 SGHRS and CDR2 YFSETQ. The CDR3 length is 16 residues. V gave up 3 bases and J gave up 0 bases, with 15 bases separating them. This clonotype has a count of ten or more. The sequence was obtained from a human donor who donated a stem cell graft to a child with SCID. The chain combines TRBV5-1 with TRBJ1-1; TRBD1 might be the D (5 bases). The sample in question was PBMCs from the stem cell graft donor, obtained from the stem cell graft. In DNA, the CDR3 is TGCGCCAGCAGCTCGGGGGACGGCCTCTTGAACACTGAAGCTTTCTTT. This translates into CASSSGDGLLNTEAFF. Using reference TRBV5-1 and TRBJ1-1 for the parts outside the CDR3, the full variable domain is KAGVTQTPRYLIKTRGQQVTLSCSPISGHRSVSWYQQTPGQGLQFLFEYFSETQRNKGNFPGRFSGRQFSNSRSEMNVSTLELGDSALYLCASSSGDGLLNTEAFFGQGTRLTVV.